The T cell receptor beta chain under discussion was sequenced for a study of cytomegalovirus exposure and HLA in healthy donors (dated by TCRdb to the late 2010s). In terms of the full investigation: According to a later analysis, the roughly 120 validation repertoires were produced on the same platform as the approximately 690 repertoires of the first cohort. The study was designed to test whether signatures of past pathogen exposure could be identified by cataloging public T cell receptors. In addition to the first cohort of 650 to 750 subjects, a separate validation cohort of about 120 different subjects was used. The study combined high-throughput TCR immunosequencing, statistical association of individual TCRs with disease status, and machine learning to predict cytomegalovirus infection status. General findings and caveats noted by the study authors: A few of the identified cytomegalovirus-associated TCR beta chains were confirmed in vitro to be specific for cytomegalovirus antigens. Of the cluster scores, approximately 95% were above 0 in a later analysis, which found that TCRs clustered in the first cohort also tended to co-occur in the 120 or so validation repertoires. The authors suggested that the approach could potentially be extended to other disease states and immunological phenotypes. All 120 or so repertoires were used to score co-occurrence in the validation cohort in a later analysis, because that analysis had no HLA typing for the cohort. The study gave a list of some 150 TCR beta chains associated with cytomegalovirus. In both the original and validation cohorts, the classifier was reported to diagnose cytomegalovirus status with high specificity and sensitivity. Most TCR sequences were seen in very few donors, while some public TCRs were found in many individuals.

Separate from the roughly 650-subject first cohort, the validation cohort of 120 subjects was the group to which the donors belonged. The CDR3 spans 12 residues, from the cysteine through the phenylalanine. Only CDR3 DNA is held: 36 bases, read in frame from base 1. Here V drops 4 bases and J drops 6 bases, and the junction holds 2 bases not matched to any gene. CDR1 and CDR2, looked up from the germline V gene, are MGHRA and YSYEKL. The library was made by the immunoSEQ multiplex PCR assay. The original methods were these. To diagnose cytomegalovirus status from the catalog of TCR beta chain sequences, a statistical classification framework was built. Entries here come from immuneACCESS through TCRdb and include only in-frame sequences with V and J called. Some clones fail to appear in such tables; in the studies checked, an unresolved V gene covers under half of the shortfall, and the cause of the remainder is unknown. V, J and clone size were drawn from that table, and D and trimming were deduced from the DNA. Present in this sample are about 150,000 clones, roughly 86% of which were seen just once. Over 2% of the sample is held by the ten biggest clonotypes.

Regarding this clone: Its antigen is currently not known. The input lacks base qualities; no much larger clone sits a single base away.

The sample consisted of PBMCs. The rearrangement combines TRBV4-1 with TRBJ1-1; TRBD1 fits 7 bases in the junction. This TCR derives from a human donor in good health. CDR3 sequence: CASSPGTAEAFF. The sequenced DNA is TGCGCCAGCAGCCCCGGGACAGCTGAAGCTTTCTTT.